Shown below are 5 T cell receptor beta chains from a single sample sequenced in a study of STAT3 mutations in large granular lymphocyte leukemia. Study outcomes and limitations: Every T-cell large granular lymphocyte leukemia patient had at least one immunodominant TCR beta clonotype.

The antigens for these receptors are not known. Produced via immunoSEQ multiplex PCR; TCRdb's table is partial and in-frame only. The table includes around 10,000 clones, 88% detected once. The specimen was peripheral blood mononuclear cells. Receptors originate from a man in his sixties with T-cell large granular lymphocyte leukemia. Some clones in this sample may be carry-over from other donors' samples.

This clone is a singleton in its sample. The V gene is TRBV30, the J gene TRBJ2-2; tentatively, D is TRBD2 (6 bases). Trimming took off 4 bases at V and 5 bases at J, with 8 bases between the two ends. The germline V gene encodes CDR1 GTSNPN and CDR2 SVGIG (reference sequence). The CDR3 runs to 12 residues. The CDR3, as DNA: TGTGCCTGGACAGGGAGGACCGGGGAGCTGTTTTTT. Encoded protein: CAWTGRTGELFF.

The chain uses TRBV5-1 and TRBJ2-3, with D possibly matching TRBD2 (6 bases). This CDR3 is built from 16 residues. Per the germline V gene, CDR1 is SGHRS and CDR2 is YFSETQ. Trimming left V 0 bases short and J 1 base short, with 12 bases between. The CDR3 sequence: CASSLAPGEGTDTQYF. For the CDR3, the DNA is TGCGCCAGCAGCTTGGCCCCTGGGGAGGGCACAGATACGCAGTATTTT.

The chain joins TRBV7-2 to TRBJ2-1; perhaps TRBD2 as D (6 bases). V was cut by 10 bases and J by 6 bases, with 19 bases left in between. CDR3 length equals 14 residues. Germline values: CDR1 SGHTA, CDR2 FQGNSA. DNA of the CDR3: TGTGCCACCACCCGGACTACAGGTCGCAATGAGCAGTTCTTC. Its protein product is CATTRTTGRNEQFF.

The gene calls are TRBV30 and TRBJ1-1; no definite D call. Trimming removed 4 bases from V and 11 bases from J, with 14 bases in between. The germline gives CDR1 GTSNPN, CDR2 SVGIG (reference sequence). This CDR3 is 11 amino acids long. CDR3 region: CAWTRRSWAFF. The CDR3 DNA reads TGTGCCTGGACTAGGAGGAGCTGGGCTTTCTTT.

The chain is built from TRBV7-3 and TRBJ2-1; D might be TRBD2 (6 bases). CDR3 length equals 15 residues. Germline V gene data show CDR1 as SGHTA and CDR2 as FQGTGA. V was shortened by 2 bases and J by 9 bases, with 17 bases between the two germline ends. As DNA, the CDR3 is TGTGCCAGCAGCTTAGTTGGGGGGAAGGAACCTGAGCAGTTCTTC. This encodes CASSLVGGKEPEQFF.